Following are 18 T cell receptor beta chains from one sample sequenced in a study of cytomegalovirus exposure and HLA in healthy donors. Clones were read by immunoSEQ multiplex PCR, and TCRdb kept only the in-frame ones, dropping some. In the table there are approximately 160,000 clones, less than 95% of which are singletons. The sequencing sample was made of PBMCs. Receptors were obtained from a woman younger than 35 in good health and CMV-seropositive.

The CDR3 DNA follows: TGTGCCAGTAGTATAGAAGACCTAGCGGGAGACATCACAGATACGCAGTATTTT. Translation: CASSIEDLAGDITDTQYF. The rearrangement joins TRBV19 to TRBJ2-3; 10 positions match TRBD2. The CDR3 runs to 18 residues. V lost 0 bases and J lost 2; bases outside the gene matches: 8. CDR1 is LNHDA, CDR2 SQIVND, per germline (reference sequence).

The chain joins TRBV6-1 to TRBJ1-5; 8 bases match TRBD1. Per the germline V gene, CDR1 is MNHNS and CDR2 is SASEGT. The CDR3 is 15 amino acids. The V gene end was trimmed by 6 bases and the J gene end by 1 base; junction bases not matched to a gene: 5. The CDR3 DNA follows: TGTGCCAGCAGAGGCGACAGGGGAAGCAATCAGCCCCAGCATTTT. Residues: CASRGDRGSNQPQHF.

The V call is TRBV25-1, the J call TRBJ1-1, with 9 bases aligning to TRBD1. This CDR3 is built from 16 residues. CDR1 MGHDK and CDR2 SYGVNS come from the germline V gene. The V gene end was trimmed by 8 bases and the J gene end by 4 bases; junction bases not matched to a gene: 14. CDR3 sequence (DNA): TGTGCCAGCCGACCCGCCCGAACAGGGGGCATCACTGAAGCTTTCTTT. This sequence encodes CASRPARTGGITEAFF.

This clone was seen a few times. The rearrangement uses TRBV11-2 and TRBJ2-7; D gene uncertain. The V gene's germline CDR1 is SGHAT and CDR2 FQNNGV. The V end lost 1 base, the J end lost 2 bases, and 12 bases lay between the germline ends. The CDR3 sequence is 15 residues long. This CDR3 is CASSLVLAAAYEQYF. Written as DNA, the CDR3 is TGTGCCAGCAGCTTAGTTCTTGCGGCCGCCTACGAGCAGTACTTC.

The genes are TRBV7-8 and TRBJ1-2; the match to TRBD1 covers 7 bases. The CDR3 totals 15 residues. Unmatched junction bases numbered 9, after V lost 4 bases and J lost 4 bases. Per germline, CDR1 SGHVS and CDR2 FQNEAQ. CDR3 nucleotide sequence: TGTGCCAGCAGCTCATGGACAGGTCCAAGCTATGGCTACACCTTC. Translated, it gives CASSSWTGPSYGYTF.

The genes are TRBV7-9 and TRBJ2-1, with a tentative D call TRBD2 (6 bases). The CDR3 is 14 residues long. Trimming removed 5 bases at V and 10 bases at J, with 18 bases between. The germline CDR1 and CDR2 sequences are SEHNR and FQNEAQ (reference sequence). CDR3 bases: TGTGCCAGCAGCCCCTGGACTACTAGTAGGGAGCAGTTCTTC. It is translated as CASSPWTTSREQFF.

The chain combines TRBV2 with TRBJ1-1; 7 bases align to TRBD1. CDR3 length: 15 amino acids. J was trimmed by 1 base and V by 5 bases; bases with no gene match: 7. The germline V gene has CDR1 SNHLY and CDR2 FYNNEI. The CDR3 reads CASSLKQGRNTEAFF. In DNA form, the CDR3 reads TGTGCCAGCAGTTTAAAACAGGGGAGGAACACTGAAGCTTTCTTT.

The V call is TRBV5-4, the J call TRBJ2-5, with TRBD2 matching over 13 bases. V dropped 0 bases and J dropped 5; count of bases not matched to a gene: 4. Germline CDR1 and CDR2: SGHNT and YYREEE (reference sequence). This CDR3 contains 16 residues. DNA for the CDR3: TGTGCCAGCAGCTTGGGGGGACTAGCGGGGCAGGAGACCCAGTACTTC. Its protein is CASSLGGLAGQETQYF.

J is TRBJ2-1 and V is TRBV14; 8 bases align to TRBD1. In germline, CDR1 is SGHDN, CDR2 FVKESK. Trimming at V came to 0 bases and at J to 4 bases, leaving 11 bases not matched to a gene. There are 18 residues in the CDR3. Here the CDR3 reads CASSQDSMDRVGYNEQFF. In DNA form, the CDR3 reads TGTGCCAGCAGCCAAGATAGTATGGACAGGGTAGGGTACAATGAGCAGTTCTTC.

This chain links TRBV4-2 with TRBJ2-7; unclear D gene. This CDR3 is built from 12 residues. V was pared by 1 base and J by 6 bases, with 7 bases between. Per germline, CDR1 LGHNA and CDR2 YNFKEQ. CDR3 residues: CASSQGRLEQYF. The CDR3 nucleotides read TGTGCCAGCAGCCAAGGGCGACTCGAGCAGTACTTC.

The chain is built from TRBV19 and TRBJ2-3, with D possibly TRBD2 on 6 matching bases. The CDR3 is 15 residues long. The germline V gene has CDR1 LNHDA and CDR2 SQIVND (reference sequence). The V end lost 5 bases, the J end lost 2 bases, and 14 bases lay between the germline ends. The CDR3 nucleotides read TGTGCCAGTAGTGTGGGACTCCTCTTCACAGATACGCAGTATTTT. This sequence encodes CASSVGLLFTDTQYF. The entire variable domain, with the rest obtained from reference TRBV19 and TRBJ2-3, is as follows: DGGITQSPKYLFRKEGQNVTLSCEQNLNHDAMYWYRQDPGQGLRLIYYSQIVNDFQKGDIAEGYSVSREKKESFPLTVTSAQKNPTAFYLCASSVGLLFTDTQYFGPGTRLTVL.

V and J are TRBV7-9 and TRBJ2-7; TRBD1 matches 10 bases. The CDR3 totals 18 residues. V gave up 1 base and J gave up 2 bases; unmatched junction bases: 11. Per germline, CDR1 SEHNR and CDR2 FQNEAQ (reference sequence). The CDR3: CASSLGKTGTGVAYEQYF. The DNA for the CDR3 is TGTGCCAGCAGCTTAGGGAAGACTGGGACAGGGGTCGCCTACGAGCAGTACTTC.

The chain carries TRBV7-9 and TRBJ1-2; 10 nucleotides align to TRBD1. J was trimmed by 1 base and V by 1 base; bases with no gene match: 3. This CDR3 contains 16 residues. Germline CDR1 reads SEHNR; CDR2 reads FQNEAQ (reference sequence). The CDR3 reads CASSLGGTGDNYGYTF. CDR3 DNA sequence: TGTGCCAGCAGCTTAGGTGGGACAGGGGATAACTATGGCTACACCTTC.

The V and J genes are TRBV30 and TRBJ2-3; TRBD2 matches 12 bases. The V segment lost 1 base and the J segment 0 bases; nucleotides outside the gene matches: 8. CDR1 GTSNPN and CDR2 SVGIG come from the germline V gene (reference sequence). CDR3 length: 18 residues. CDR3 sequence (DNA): TGTGCCTGGAGTGAGCGGCTAGCGGGGGGGTTGAGCACAGATACGCAGTATTTT. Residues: CAWSERLAGGLSTDTQYF.

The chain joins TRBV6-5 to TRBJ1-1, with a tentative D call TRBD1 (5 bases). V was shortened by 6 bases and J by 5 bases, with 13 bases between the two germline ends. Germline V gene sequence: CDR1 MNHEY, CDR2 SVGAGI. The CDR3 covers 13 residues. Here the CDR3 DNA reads TGTGCCAGCAGCGACGCTCGGGGGACTGAAGCTTTCTTT. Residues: CASSDARGTEAFF.

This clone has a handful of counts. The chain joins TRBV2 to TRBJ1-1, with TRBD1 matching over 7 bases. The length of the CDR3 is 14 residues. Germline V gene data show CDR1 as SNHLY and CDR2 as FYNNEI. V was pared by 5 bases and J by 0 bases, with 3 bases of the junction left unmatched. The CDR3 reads CASSRGHLNTEAFF. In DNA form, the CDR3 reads TGTGCCAGCAGTAGGGGGCACCTGAACACTGAAGCTTTCTTT.

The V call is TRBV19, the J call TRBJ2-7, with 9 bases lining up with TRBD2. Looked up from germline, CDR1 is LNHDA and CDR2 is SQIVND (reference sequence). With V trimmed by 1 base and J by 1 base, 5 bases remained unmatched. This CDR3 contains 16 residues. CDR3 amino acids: CASSIAGTSHSYEQYF. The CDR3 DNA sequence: TGTGCCAGTAGTATAGCCGGGACTAGCCATTCCTACGAGCAGTACTTC.

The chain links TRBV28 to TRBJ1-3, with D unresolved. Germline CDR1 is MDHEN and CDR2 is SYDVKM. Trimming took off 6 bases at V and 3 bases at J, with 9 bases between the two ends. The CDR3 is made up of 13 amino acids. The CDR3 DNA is TGTGCCAGCAGGCCAACAAGTGGAAACACCATATATTTT. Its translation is CASRPTSGNTIYF.